A selection of T cell receptor beta chains follows, all from one sample in a study of regulatory T cells in long-lasting Graves disease. A single record per CDR3 protein comes from TCRdb applying MiXCR to the multiplex PCR reads. The sample shows 560,000 or so distinct CDR3 sequences, about 15% of them seen only once. These data were also filed under a second study, of T cells in Graves' hyperthyroidism and ophthalmopathy.

Sequences were derived from peripheral blood mononuclear cells (PBMCs), sampled at new diagnosis, from a patient treated with antithyroid drugs. The receptors originated from a man between 18 and 29 years old with Graves disease. CDR3s include the opening cysteine and the closing phenylalanine or tryptophan. A D gene is named only where the DNA matches it firmly. Expanded clones are given a class, and other clones once, few, many or no size at all.

d_gene: NA; j_gene: TRBJ2-1; v_gene: TRBV7-9; abundance: many; CDR3aa: CASSPPGSPPTGEQFF; CDR3nt: TGTGCCAGCAGCCCCCCGGGATCCCCCCCGACGGGTGAGCAGTTCTTC
d_gene: NA; j_gene: TRBJ1-5; v_gene: TRBV7-8; abundance: NA; CDR3aa: CASSLGVGTRGNQPQHF; CDR3nt: TGTGCCAGCAGCCTTGGGGTCGGGACCCGGGGCAATCAGCCCCAGCATTTT
d_gene: NA; j_gene: TRBJ1-2; v_gene: TRBV4-1; abundance: NA; CDR3aa: CASSQGGHYGYTF; CDR3nt: TGCGCCAGCAGCCAAGGGGGACACTATGGCTACACCTTC
d_gene: NA; j_gene: TRBJ2-7; v_gene: TRBV7-9; abundance: many; CDR3aa: CATDMITGRSYEQYF; CDR3nt: TGTGCTACCGATATGATTACAGGGCGGTCCTACGAGCAGTACTTC
d_gene: NA; j_gene: TRBJ2-1; v_gene: TRBV28; abundance: many; CDR3aa: CASREVGLEQFF; CDR3nt: TGTGCCAGCAGGGAGGTAGGCCTTGAGCAGTTCTTC
d_gene: NA; j_gene: TRBJ2-7; v_gene: TRBV13; abundance: few; CDR3aa: CASSSPRDGRSYEQYF; CDR3nt: TGTGCCAGCAGCTCCCCCCGGGACGGACGTTCCTACGAGCAGTACTTC
d_gene: NA; j_gene: TRBJ1-1; v_gene: TRBV7-9; abundance: many; CDR3aa: CASSSGVNTEAFF; CDR3nt: TGTGCCAGCAGCTCAGGGGTGAACACTGAAGCTTTCTTT
d_gene: NA; j_gene: TRBJ2-7; v_gene: TRBV10-2; abundance: NA; CDR3aa: CASSEAPTYEQYF; CDR3nt: TGCGCCAGCAGTGAGGCACCGACCTACGAGCAGTACTTC
d_gene: TRBD1; j_gene: TRBJ1-5; v_gene: TRBV4-2; abundance: few; CDR3aa: CASSQDRGSQPQHF; CDR3nt: TGTGCCAGCAGCCAAGACAGGGGGTCTCAGCCCCAGCATTTT
d_gene: TRBD1; j_gene: TRBJ2-7; v_gene: TRBV30; abundance: few; CDR3aa: CACQGDRLREQYF; CDR3nt: TGTGCCTGCCAAGGGGACAGACTAAGGGAGCAGTACTTC
d_gene: NA; j_gene: TRBJ2-7; v_gene: TRBV30; abundance: many; CDR3aa: CAWSVPGTSSYEQYF; CDR3nt: TGTGCCTGGAGTGTACCCGGGACAAGCTCCTACGAGCAGTACTTC
d_gene: TRBD1; j_gene: TRBJ1-6; v_gene: TRBV5-1; abundance: many; CDR3aa: CASSTQGAGSPLHF; CDR3nt: TGCGCCAGCAGCACCCAGGGGGCCGGTTCACCCCTCCACTTT
d_gene: TRBD2; j_gene: TRBJ2-7; v_gene: TRBV12-3/TRBV12-4; abundance: many; CDR3aa: CASIKAGGYEQYF; CDR3nt: TGTGCCAGCATCAAAGCGGGAGGTTACGAGCAGTACTTC
d_gene: NA; j_gene: TRBJ2-7; v_gene: TRBV7-2; abundance: many; CDR3aa: CASSLVPGDSYEQYF; CDR3nt: TGTGCCAGCAGCTTAGTGCCCGGAGACTCCTACGAGCAGTACTTC
d_gene: NA; j_gene: TRBJ1-1; v_gene: TRBV7-6; abundance: many; CDR3aa: CASSLAGPNTEAFF; CDR3nt: TGTGCCAGCAGCTTAGCTGGACCGAACACTGAAGCTTTCTTT
d_gene: NA; j_gene: TRBJ1-2; v_gene: TRBV20-1; abundance: many; CDR3aa: CSAPSDLSYTF; CDR3nt: TGCAGTGCTCCAAGTGACCTTAGCTACACCTTC
d_gene: TRBD2; j_gene: TRBJ2-5; v_gene: TRBV20-1; abundance: many; CDR3aa: CSARGGGGETQYF; CDR3nt: TGCAGTGCTAGAGGGGGGGGAGGGGAGACCCAGTACTTC
d_gene: TRBD2; j_gene: TRBJ2-3; v_gene: TRBV7-2; abundance: many; CDR3aa: CASSLTPPRLAAGTDTQYF; CDR3nt: TGTGCCAGCAGCTTAACCCCCCCCAGACTAGCGGCTGGCACAGATACGCAGTATTTT
d_gene: TRBD1; j_gene: TRBJ1-5; v_gene: TRBV5-1; abundance: NA; CDR3aa: CASSLRGGLNQPQHF; CDR3nt: TGCGCCAGCAGCTTGCGAGGGGGCCTCAATCAGCCCCAGCATTTT
d_gene: TRBD2; j_gene: TRBJ2-1; v_gene: TRBV3-1; abundance: many; CDR3aa: CASSQTSGSRGEQFF; CDR3nt: TGTGCCAGCAGCCAGACTAGCGGGAGTAGGGGTGAGCAGTTCTTC
d_gene: TRBD2; j_gene: TRBJ2-1; v_gene: TRBV19; abundance: NA; CDR3aa: CASSIMGREVRDEQFF; CDR3nt: TGTGCCAGTAGTATAATGGGGCGGGAGGTTAGGGATGAGCAGTTCTTC
d_gene: TRBD2; j_gene: TRBJ2-1; v_gene: TRBV5-1; abundance: many; CDR3aa: CASSLEASGYNEQFF; CDR3nt: TGCGCCAGCAGCTTGGAGGCTAGCGGCTACAATGAGCAGTTCTTC
d_gene: NA; j_gene: TRBJ2-2; v_gene: TRBV4-1; abundance: NA; CDR3aa: CASSQVHGAGELFF; CDR3nt: TGCGCCAGCAGCCAAGTACACGGCGCCGGGGAGCTGTTTTTT
d_gene: TRBD2; j_gene: TRBJ2-7; v_gene: TRBV4-2; abundance: NA; CDR3aa: CASSQELAGVDEQYF; CDR3nt: TGTGCCAGCAGCCAAGAACTAGCGGGAGTAGACGAGCAGTACTTC
d_gene: NA; j_gene: TRBJ1-4; v_gene: TRBV10-3; abundance: few; CDR3aa: CAISQATNEKLFF; CDR3nt: TGTGCCATCTCACAAGCAACTAATGAAAAACTGTTTTTT
d_gene: TRBD1; j_gene: TRBJ2-7; v_gene: TRBV9; abundance: NA; CDR3aa: CASSGGNRGSSYEQYF; CDR3nt: TGTGCCAGCAGCGGGGGGAACAGGGGTAGCTCCTACGAGCAGTACTTC
d_gene: NA; j_gene: TRBJ2-4; v_gene: TRBV29-1; abundance: few; CDR3aa: CSVGAPTGTGGIQYF; CDR3nt: TGCAGCGTTGGGGCGCCGACAGGGACGGGGGGCATTCAGTACTTC
d_gene: TRBD2; j_gene: TRBJ2-7; v_gene: TRBV7-2; abundance: many; CDR3aa: CASSSTGLAGGLNEQYF; CDR3nt: TGTGCCAGCAGCTCGACGGGACTAGCGGGAGGGCTCAACGAGCAGTACTTC
d_gene: TRBD2; j_gene: TRBJ2-7; v_gene: TRBV6-2/TRBV6-3; abundance: few; CDR3aa: CASAVVAGGSYEQYF; CDR3nt: TGTGCCAGCGCCGTCGTAGCGGGAGGGAGTTACGAGCAGTACTTC
d_gene: NA; j_gene: TRBJ2-3; v_gene: TRBV6-1; abundance: NA; CDR3aa: CASIEARGTDTQYF; CDR3nt: TGTGCCAGCATCGAGGCCCGAGGGACAGATACGCAGTATTTT
d_gene: TRBD2; j_gene: TRBJ2-2; v_gene: TRBV30; abundance: few; CDR3aa: CAWEEFRAGVTGELFF; CDR3nt: TGTGCTTGGGAAGAGTTTCGAGCGGGAGTGACCGGGGAGCTGTTTTTT
d_gene: NA; j_gene: TRBJ2-1; v_gene: TRBV7-9; abundance: many; CDR3aa: CASSLGTVNEQFF; CDR3nt: TGTGCCAGCAGCTTAGGTACAGTCAATGAGCAGTTCTTC
d_gene: NA; j_gene: TRBJ1-1; v_gene: TRBV7-6; abundance: NA; CDR3aa: CASSLGFSSRGLNTEAFF; CDR3nt: TGTGCCAGCAGCCTAGGGTTTAGCTCGCGGGGGCTGAACACTGAAGCTTTCTTT
d_gene: TRBD2; j_gene: TRBJ2-1; v_gene: TRBV20-1; abundance: many; CDR3aa: CSAVTSLGYEQFF; CDR3nt: TGCAGTGCTGTGACTAGCTTGGGGTATGAGCAGTTCTTC
d_gene: TRBD1; j_gene: TRBJ1-5; v_gene: TRBV9; abundance: NA; CDR3aa: CASSEQGTVQPQHF; CDR3nt: TGTGCCAGCAGCGAACAGGGGACGGTGCAGCCCCAGCATTTT
d_gene: TRBD2; j_gene: TRBJ2-1; v_gene: TRBV11-3; abundance: many; CDR3aa: CASSNSGKGYNEQFF; CDR3nt: TGTGCCAGCAGCAATAGCGGGAAAGGGTACAATGAGCAGTTCTTC
d_gene: NA; j_gene: TRBJ1-2; v_gene: TRBV27; abundance: few; CDR3aa: CASSASGGYYGYTF; CDR3nt: TGTGCCAGCAGTGCAAGTGGGGGGTACTATGGCTACACCTTC
d_gene: TRBD1; j_gene: TRBJ2-1; v_gene: TRBV14; abundance: NA; CDR3aa: CASSDRDAAYNEQFF; CDR3nt: TGTGCCAGCAGCGACAGGGACGCGGCTTATAATGAGCAGTTCTTC
d_gene: NA; j_gene: TRBJ1-2; v_gene: TRBV19; abundance: many; CDR3aa: CASTSWGANYGYTF; CDR3nt: TGTGCCAGTACCTCGTGGGGGGCGAACTATGGCTACACCTTC
d_gene: NA; j_gene: TRBJ2-7; v_gene: TRBV6-2/TRBV6-3; abundance: few; CDR3aa: CASSYRAMTGTYEQYF; CDR3nt: TGTGCCAGCAGTTACCGCGCCATGACAGGTACCTACGAGCAGTACTTC
d_gene: TRBD1; j_gene: TRBJ2-2; v_gene: TRBV2; abundance: NA; CDR3aa: CASGGTGRRELLF; CDR3nt: TGTGCCAGCGGGGGGACAGGCCGCAGGGAGCTGCTTTTT
d_gene: TRBD2; j_gene: TRBJ2-5; v_gene: TRBV11-1; abundance: few; CDR3aa: CASSLAAGGPETQYF; CDR3nt: TGTGCCAGCAGCTTAGCTGCGGGAGGGCCAGAGACCCAGTACTTC
d_gene: TRBD2; j_gene: TRBJ2-3; v_gene: TRBV29-1; abundance: many; CDR3aa: CSVVPGLAGVGTQYF; CDR3nt: TGCAGCGTGGTTCCGGGACTAGCGGGAGTGGGTACGCAGTATTTT
d_gene: TRBD1; j_gene: TRBJ2-5; v_gene: TRBV5-1; abundance: few; CDR3aa: CASSMGQLQETQYF; CDR3nt: TGCGCCAGCAGCATGGGACAGCTCCAAGAGACCCAGTACTTC